The subject of this entry is one T cell receptor beta chain. Libraries were prepared by immunoSEQ multiplex PCR; TCRdb keeps only in-frame clonotypes and omits some of them. The data hold hundreds of thousands of clones, with about 88% observed a single time. The CDR3 is 15 residues long. Trimming removed 4 bases at V and 7 bases at J, with 17 bases between. These data originate in a study of blood T cell repertoires in COVID-19. Study details: Whether acute or convalescent, the COVID-19 samples came from the United States, Italy and Spain. T cells, B-cell-depleted T cells, or PBMCs provided the cDNA or gDNA that served as material.

The sample was peripheral blood. This clonotype was sampled from a man between 70 and 80 years old with acute or convalescent COVID-19. The chain employs TRBV5-7 and TRBJ1-4, with no clear D. TRBV5-7 qualifies as an ORF whose function is uncertain. This chain's CDR3 is CASSGRADNGEKLFF. The CDR3 nucleotides read TGTGCCAGCAGCGGGCGGGCGGATAACGGTGAAAAACTGTTTTTT.